This T cell receptor beta chain was captured by sequencing in a study of blood T cell repertoires in COVID-19. Trimming stripped 3 bases from V and 6 bases from J, with 7 bases between. Per germline, CDR1 SGHRS and CDR2 YFSETQ. The CDR3 consists of 12 residues. This clone appeared a single time. In the same sample, other DNA sequences code for this CDR3. Assay used: immunoSEQ multiplex PCR; TCRdb lists only in-frame clones, some missing. The sample carries 200,000 to 300,000 clones, around 84% recorded once. This TCR was sampled from a man in his sixties with acute or convalescent COVID-19. The genes are TRBV5-1 and TRBJ2-1, with D unclear. Sequencing was performed on peripheral blood. CDR3 region: CASSSSGNEQFF. In DNA form, the CDR3 reads TGCGCCAGCAGCTCCAGTGGCAATGAGCAGTTCTTC. Together with reference TRBV5-1 and TRBJ2-1, the CDR3 gives the full variable domain: KAGVTQTPRYLIKTRGQQVTLSCSPISGHRSVSWYQQTPGQGLQFLFEYFSETQRNKGNFPGRFSGRQFSNSRSEMNVSTLELGDSALYLCASSSSGNEQFFGPGTRLTVL.